This passage covers 26 T cell receptor beta chains from one sample sequenced in a study of OX40 agonist ivuxolimab in advanced cancers. TCRdb's copy holds only in-frame clones and misses some; the assay was immunoSEQ multiplex PCR. The sample holds 92,000 or so clones, 84% seen once. Sequenced material: CD4+ or CD8+ T cells sorted from blood, taken in a trial of the OX40 agonist ivuxolimab. These receptors were obtained from an adult with an advanced solid tumor such as melanoma, head and neck, liver or kidney cancer.

The rearrangement links TRBV7-7 to TRBJ2-2; TRBD2 is a possible D gene (5 bases). V was pared by 5 bases and J by 4 bases, with 11 bases between. This CDR3 is built from 14 residues. The germline V gene encodes CDR1 SSHAT and CDR2 FNYEAQ (reference sequence). In DNA form, the CDR3 reads TGTGCCAGCAGCCAGACTATCGTCACCGGGGAGCTGTTTTTT. Protein: CASSQTIVTGELFF.

The CDR3 region is CASTSGTSGRNEQFF. DNA of the CDR3: TGTGCCAGCACCTCCGGGACTAGCGGGAGAAATGAGCAGTTCTTC. This rearrangement joins TRBV27 to TRBJ2-1, with 14 bases identical to TRBD2. The V and J ends lost 7 bases and 7 bases, in that order; junction bases with no gene match: 6. CDR3 length: 15 amino acids. Per the germline V gene, CDR1 is MNHEY and CDR2 is SMNVEV (reference sequence).

J is TRBJ1-1 and V is TRBV5-3, with no clear D. TRBV5-3 is identified as an open reading frame with a role that is uncertain. The CDR3 length is 14 residues. V was clipped by 1 base and J by 6 bases, with 13 bases between them. CDR3 coding DNA: TGTGCCAGAAGCTTGAGCCGGGAGGAGGCTGAAGCTTTCTTT. It translates to CARSLSREEAEAFF.

The rearrangement uses TRBV21-1 and TRBJ2-1; the listed D gene, TRBD2, was not tested against the DNA. TRBV21-1 is marked as a pseudogene. The CDR3 sequence is 15 residues long. The DNA of the CDR3 is TGTGCCAGCAGCCCAACGGGGGGGCTCTACAATGAGCAGTTCTTC. Its protein is CASSPTGGLYNEQFF.

This clone was seen many times. The rearrangement joins TRBV10-3 to TRBJ2-7, with TRBD2 identical over 7 bases. The CDR3 is 11 amino acids. J was trimmed by 3 bases and V by 8 bases; bases with no gene match: 1. Germline CDR1 ENHRY, CDR2 SYGVKD. In nucleotides, the CDR3 is TGTGCCATCCGGGAGGACTACGAGCAGTACTTC. It yields the protein CAIREDYEQYF.

The V gene is TRBV21-1, the J gene TRBJ1-2; no check of the table's D call, TRBD1, against the DNA was made. TRBV21-1 counts as a pseudogene. The CDR3 totals 13 residues. In DNA form, the CDR3 reads TGTGCCAGCAGCAAGGACAGAATCTATGGCTACACCTTC. This encodes CASSKDRIYGYTF.

J is TRBJ2-1 and V is TRBV5-1; D is unresolved. CDR3 length equals 16 residues. V was shortened by 0 bases and J by 9 bases, with 19 bases between the two germline ends. Per germline, CDR1 SGHRS and CDR2 YFSETQ. This CDR3 is CASSLAGIRRFSEQFF. Here the CDR3 DNA reads TGCGCCAGCAGCTTGGCGGGCATACGGAGATTTAGTGAGCAGTTCTTC. Full variable domain (outside the CDR3, taken from reference TRBV5-1 and TRBJ2-1): KAGVTQTPRYLIKTRGQQVTLSCSPISGHRSVSWYQQTPGQGLQFLFEYFSETQRNKGNFPGRFSGRQFSNSRSEMNVSTLELGDSALYLCASSLAGIRRFSEQFFGPGTRLTVL.

The CDR3 nucleotides read TGCGCCAGCAGCATATCCGGGACTAGCGATGACGAGCAGTACTTC. This codes for CASSISGTSDDEQYF. The chain is built from TRBV5-1 and TRBJ2-7; 10 bases align to TRBD2. Germline V gives CDR1 SGHRS, CDR2 YFSETQ. The CDR3 has 15 amino acids. The V and J ends lost 4 bases and 5 bases, in that order; junction bases with no gene match: 9.

The V and J genes are TRBV12-5 and TRBJ2-7, with 10 bases fitting TRBD2. Germline V CDR1 and CDR2: LGHNT, FRNRAP. The CDR3 length is 14 residues. Unmatched junction bases numbered 7, after V lost 7 bases and J lost 4 bases. In DNA, the CDR3 is TGTGCTAGTGCCCTGGGACTAGCGTTTTACGAGCAGTACTTC. Amino acid sequence: CASALGLAFYEQYF.

The chain joins TRBV5-6 to TRBJ2-5, with D tentatively TRBD1 (6 bases). Germline V CDR1 and CDR2: SGHDT, YYEEEE. The CDR3 sequence is 12 residues long. The germline V and J ends were trimmed by 4 bases and 7 bases, with 11 bases remaining between them. CDR3 protein: CASSQGPTTQYF. CDR3 DNA: TGTGCCAGCAGCCAGGGGCCTACGACCCAGTACTTC.

V and J are TRBV15 and TRBJ1-6, with D possibly TRBD1 on 6 matching bases. The CDR3 is 13 residues long. V lost 8 bases and J 8 bases, leaving 13 bases between the germline ends. Germline CDR1 LNHNV, CDR2 YYDKDF (reference sequence). The CDR3 spells CATARGGYSPLHF. In DNA form, the CDR3 reads TGTGCCACCGCGAGAGGGGGTTATTCACCCCTCCACTTT.

CDR3 amino acids: CASSLETGGRDSPLHF. The DNA of the CDR3 is TGTGCCAGCAGCCTCGAGACAGGGGGAAGAGATTCACCCCTCCACTTT. The rearrangement uses TRBV6-6 and TRBJ1-6, with 9 bases that match TRBD1. This CDR3 region has 16 residues. Germline CDR1 reads MNHNY; CDR2 reads SVGAGI (reference sequence). V shed 6 bases, J shed 8 bases, and the junction held 11 bases outside the gene matches.

DNA for the CDR3: TGTGCCAGCAGCTCAACGGCAGGGGCAGATACGCAGTATTTT. Translating gives CASSSTAGADTQYF. The gene calls are TRBV7-9 and TRBJ2-3, with a possible D match to TRBD1 (6 bases). From germline, CDR1 is SEHNR and CDR2 FQNEAQ (reference sequence). The V gene lost 4 bases and the J gene lost 4 bases, with 12 bases spanning the gap. The CDR3 consists of 14 residues.

V gene TRBV6-6 combines with J gene TRBJ1-4, with D perhaps matching TRBD1 (5 bases). V dropped 6 bases and J dropped 8 bases, with 19 bases sitting between them. The germline CDR1 and CDR2 sequences are MNHNY and SVGAGI (reference sequence). This CDR3 region has 15 residues. In nucleotides, the CDR3 is TGTGCCAGCAGCCCACGCGGGGCAGGTCGGGAAAAACTGTTTTTT. As protein: CASSPRGAGREKLFF.

This clone was counted between two and nine times. The chain couples TRBV7-9 to TRBJ1-2, with D possibly TRBD1 on 6 matching bases. This CDR3 comprises 14 residues. V lost 4 bases to trimming and J lost 3 bases, with 12 bases between them. Looked up from germline, CDR1 is SEHNR and CDR2 is FQNEAQ (reference sequence). The CDR3 DNA is TGTGCCAGCAGCTCGAAACAGGGAGACTATGGCTACACCTTC. It yields the protein CASSSKQGDYGYTF.

The genes are TRBV6-1 and TRBJ2-5; D gene ambiguous. This CDR3 region has 15 residues. V dropped 6 bases and J dropped 1 base, with 15 bases sitting between them. The germline CDR1 and CDR2 sequences are MNHNS and SASEGT. The DNA of the CDR3 is TGTGCCAGCAGGCCTAGGCTAACGGTCCAAGAGACCCAGTACTTC. It is translated as CASRPRLTVQETQYF.

The V call is TRBV4-1, the J call TRBJ2-3, with D possibly matching TRBD2 (5 bases). The V gene lost 1 base and the J gene lost 5 bases, with 13 bases spanning the gap. CDR1 is MGHRA and CDR2 is YSYEKL in the germline V gene. This CDR3 has 15 residues. The CDR3 reads CASSQAGTAKDTQYF. Here the CDR3 DNA reads TGCGCCAGCAGCCAAGCGGGAACGGCCAAAGATACGCAGTATTTT.

The chain is built from TRBV9 and TRBJ1-3; 7 positions match TRBD1. The CDR3 length is 18 residues. Germline V gene lookup returns CDR1 SGDLS and CDR2 YYNGEE. Trimming at V came to 4 bases and at J to 0 bases, leaving 13 bases not matched to a gene. DNA for the CDR3: TGTGCCAGCAGCCCCATCCAGGGGGGACCGAGCTCTGGAAACACCATATATTTT. Amino acid sequence: CASSPIQGGPSSGNTIYF.

This clone was counted a single time. The gene calls are TRBV14 and TRBJ1-6; D gene uncertain. This CDR3 is built from 15 residues. Germline lookup yields CDR1 SGHDN and CDR2 FVKESK. Trimming removed 3 bases at V and 0 bases at J, with 6 bases between. DNA for the CDR3: TGTGCCAGCAGCCATTTGACCTCCTATAATTCACCCCTCCACTTT. Amino acids: CASSHLTSYNSPLHF.

The chain is built from TRBV7-8 and TRBJ1-1; no reliable D call. The ends were cut back, 1 base at V and 1 base at J, with 4 bases in the middle. The CDR3 sequence is 13 residues long. Per germline, CDR1 SGHVS and CDR2 FQNEAQ. The CDR3 DNA sequence: TGTGCCAGCAGCTTAGGGGAGAACACTGAAGCTTTCTTT. Its protein product is CASSLGENTEAFF. Full variable domain (rest looked up from reference TRBV7-8 and TRBJ1-1): GAGVSQSPRYKVAKRGQDVALRCDPISGHVSLFWYQQALGQGPEFLTYFQNEAQLDKSGLPSDRFFAERPEGSVSTLKIQRTQQEDSAVYLCASSLGENTEAFFGQGTRLTVV.

The J gene is TRBJ2-1, the V gene TRBV18, with TRBD1 matching 8 bases. The CDR3 runs to 17 residues. The germline V gene has CDR1 KGHSH and CDR2 LQKENI. After removal of 6 bases from V and 4 bases from J, the junction contained 14 bases not matched to a gene. This chain's CDR3 is CASSSGQGGPFYNEQFF. DNA of the CDR3: TGTGCCAGCTCTTCCGGACAGGGAGGCCCTTTTTACAATGAGCAGTTCTTC.

This chain links TRBV5-1 with TRBJ2-3, with D unresolved. CDR1 and CDR2 (germline): SGHRS, YFSETQ. V was clipped by 0 bases and J by 2 bases, with 10 bases between them. CDR3 length: 15 amino acids. This CDR3 reads CASSLDLSPTDTQYF. The CDR3 DNA reads TGCGCCAGCAGCTTGGATCTGTCCCCCACAGATACGCAGTATTTT.

The chain carries TRBV29-1 and TRBJ1-5; TRBD1 is a possible D gene (5 bases). Germline V gives CDR1 SQVTM, CDR2 ANQGSEA. This CDR3 has 12 amino acids. The germline V and J ends were trimmed by 4 bases and 5 bases, with 9 bases remaining between them. CDR3 in DNA: TGCAGCGTTGGCAGGGATGATCAGCCCCAGCATTTT. It is translated as CSVGRDDQPQHF.

The chain links TRBV29-1 to TRBJ2-7; D gene uncertain. The germline gives CDR1 SQVTM, CDR2 ANQGSEA. The CDR3 consists of 14 residues. The V end lost 2 bases, the J end lost 0 bases, and 11 bases lay between the germline ends. In DNA form, the CDR3 reads TGCAGCGTTGAAAAGGGCGGTATCTCCTACGAGCAGTACTTC. It encodes CSVEKGGISYEQYF.

This chain uses TRBV5-1 with TRBJ1-6; D remains unclear. Trimming cost V 0 bases and J 6 bases, with 7 bases left between them. The CDR3 covers 14 residues. Germline V gene data show CDR1 as SGHRS and CDR2 as YFSETQ. CDR3 DNA: TGCGCCAGCAGCTTGGAGTCAGCTAATTCACCCCTCCACTTT. Its protein product is CASSLESANSPLHF.

The genes are TRBV4-3 and TRBJ1-6; no clear D. The CDR3 runs 16 residues. CDR1 is LGHNA, CDR2 YSLEER, per germline. Trimming shortened V by 0 bases and J by 5 bases, and 11 bases separated the two germline ends. The CDR3 loop is CASSQDQGTHNSPLHF. In nucleotides, the CDR3 is TGCGCCAGCAGCCAAGATCAAGGCACCCATAATTCACCCCTCCACTTT.